The entry that follows covers one T cell receptor beta chain sequence. Its antigen is still unknown. The sample comes from a study of T cell responses to AZD1222 COVID-19 vaccine. The V end lost 7 bases, the J end lost 1 base, and 8 bases lay between the germline ends. The CDR3 extends over 13 amino acids. Germline assignment: CDR1 MNHEY and CDR2 SVGAGI. Clones were sequenced by immunoSEQ multiplex PCR, and TCRdb holds only the in-frame ones, with some missing. The sample contains about 270,000 clones, approximately 94% of which appear only once. General study results and limits: Across the whole spike, CD4 TCRs peaked at regions 160-218 and 743-854. Females made up more of the donors, who were largely white British, and clonal diversity may have come out too low.

This TCR came from an adult who received the AZD1222 COVID-19 vaccine. The rearrangement joins TRBV6-5 to TRBJ1-3; D is undetermined. The material sequenced was peripheral blood, taken 28 days after the second AZD1222 dose. The CDR3 nucleotides read TGTGCCAGCACTCCCTTGTCTGGAAACACCATATATTTT. Translated: CASTPLSGNTIYF.